The next 24 T cell receptor beta chains were all read from a single sample in a study of blood T cell repertoires in COVID-19. Method: immunoSEQ multiplex PCR; TCRdb's copy keeps in-frame clones and lacks some. The data show over 100,000 clones, with over 60% seen just once and around 4.1% held by the top ten. The sequenced sample consisted of peripheral blood. The receptors shown here come from a woman aged 80 or over with acute or convalescent COVID-19.

This rearrangement joins TRBV14 to TRBJ1-4; unclear D gene. Germline-derived CDR1 and CDR2 are SGHDN and FVKESK. V was trimmed by 4 bases and J by 7 bases, leaving 10 bases between them. The CDR3 has 13 residues. This CDR3 reads CASSRGPSEKLFF. CDR3 coding DNA: TGTGCCAGCAGCCGCGGGCCCTCTGAAAAACTGTTTTTT.

This chain connects TRBV9 to TRBJ1-2; 9 nucleotides match TRBD1. This CDR3 comprises 13 residues. Germline CDR1 SGDLS, CDR2 YYNGEE. Losses at the gene ends were 3 bases for V and 5 bases for J; bases not matched to a gene: 2. CDR3 sequence reads: CASSAGTGYGYTF. Written as DNA, the CDR3 is TGTGCCAGCAGCGCCGGGACAGGGTATGGCTACACCTTC.

The rearrangement links TRBV2 to TRBJ2-1; the D is unclear. Germline values: CDR1 SNHLY, CDR2 FYNNEI. The V end lost 2 bases, the J end lost 6 bases, and 5 bases lay between the germline ends. This CDR3 spans 12 amino acids. The CDR3 sequence is CASSEISNEQFF. The CDR3 DNA reads TGTGCCAGCAGTGAAATCAGCAATGAGCAGTTCTTC.

The CDR3 spells CASTDSPTDTQYF. For the CDR3, the DNA is TGTGCCAGCACCGACTCGCCCACAGATACGCAGTATTTT. The chain carries TRBV7-8 and TRBJ2-3; D remains unclear. The CDR3 is 13 amino acids. CDR1 and CDR2 from the germline V gene are SGHVS and FQNEAQ. V lost 7 bases, J lost 2 bases, and 10 bases lay in between.

The rearrangement links TRBV7-9 to TRBJ1-1; perhaps TRBD1 as D (6 bases). V was clipped by 5 bases and J by 5 bases, with 15 bases between them. Germline V gives CDR1 SEHNR, CDR2 FQNEAQ (reference sequence). This CDR3 is 14 amino acids long. CDR3 residues: CASSQPGQGTEAFF. CDR3 sequence (DNA): TGTGCCAGCAGCCAACCGGGACAAGGGACTGAAGCTTTCTTT. Using reference TRBV7-9 and TRBJ1-1 for the parts outside the CDR3, the full variable domain is DTGVSQNPRHKITKRGQNVTFRCDPISEHNRLYWYRQTLGQGPEFLTYFQNEAQLEKSRLLSDRFSAERPKGSFSTLEIQRTEQGDSAMYLCASSQPGQGTEAFFGQGTRLTVV.

The chain is built from TRBV29-1 and TRBJ2-3; 7 bases map to TRBD2. This CDR3 region has 15 residues. Germline lookup yields CDR1 SQVTM and CDR2 ANQGSEA. The V gene end was trimmed by 7 bases and the J gene end by 2 bases; junction bases not matched to a gene: 12. CDR3 protein: CSGGGGMGTTDTQYF. The CDR3 DNA reads TGCAGCGGTGGGGGAGGGATGGGGACCACAGATACGCAGTATTTT.

This chain uses TRBV11-2 with TRBJ2-5, with a possible D match to TRBD1 (5 bases). The CDR3 is 14 residues long. Germline loops: CDR1 SGHAT, CDR2 FQNNGV. V was shortened by 5 bases and J by 1 base, with 11 bases between the two germline ends. The CDR3 sequence is CASSPRTPQETQYF. In DNA form, the CDR3 reads TGTGCCAGCAGCCCAAGGACACCCCAAGAGACCCAGTACTTC.

This clone was counted once. The V call is TRBV10-3, the J call TRBJ1-6, with 11 bases lining up with TRBD1. After removal of 6 bases from V and 6 bases from J, the junction contained 4 bases not matched to a gene. From germline, CDR1 is ENHRY and CDR2 SYGVKD. The CDR3 is 15 amino acids. The CDR3 is CAIRRTGGGNSPLHF. The CDR3 DNA follows: TGTGCCATCAGGCGGACAGGGGGCGGTAATTCACCCCTCCACTTT.

V and J are TRBV3-1 (or the pseudogene TRBV3-2) and TRBJ2-7, with D tentatively TRBD1 (5 bases). Germline V gene lookup returns CDR1 LGHDT and CDR2 YNNKEL (reference sequence). The CDR3 has 17 residues. V dropped 4 bases and J dropped 1 base, with 20 bases sitting between them. The CDR3 DNA follows: TGTGCCAGCAGCCCACTCGCAGGACAAGGCGAATCCTACGAGCAGTACTTC. It codes for CASSPLAGQGESYEQYF.

This clone was picked up a small number of times. The identical CDR3 is also encoded by other nucleotide sequences in the sample. The chain uses TRBV11-3 and TRBJ1-1; D ambiguous. Trimming cost V 5 bases and J 1 base, with 8 bases left between them. In germline, CDR1 is SGHNT, CDR2 YENEEA. The CDR3 runs 13 residues. As DNA, the CDR3 is TGTGCCAGCAGCCCATCGGGGAACACTGAAGCTTTCTTT. It translates to CASSPSGNTEAFF.

This chain links TRBV7-8 with TRBJ2-7; TRBD2 agrees at 10 bases. Losses at the gene ends were 1 base for V and 3 bases for J; bases not matched to a gene: 6. Germline V gives CDR1 SGHVS, CDR2 FQNEAQ. There are 16 residues in the CDR3. This CDR3 is CASSLGLAGEGYEQYF. As DNA, the CDR3 is TGTGCCAGCAGCTTAGGGCTAGCGGGAGAGGGCTACGAGCAGTACTTC.

This clone was seen just once. This chain links TRBV2 with TRBJ1-2; D call uncertain. Germline V gene lookup returns CDR1 SNHLY and CDR2 FYNNEI. Trimming stripped 6 bases from V and 5 bases from J, with 16 bases between. The CDR3 consists of 14 residues. CDR3 in amino acids: CASSEDSGGYGYTF. The CDR3 DNA reads TGTGCCAGCAGCGAGGACTCAGGCGGGTATGGCTACACCTTC.

The V and J genes are TRBV12-3 or TRBV12-4 and TRBJ2-7; D call uncertain. The V end was cut by 9 bases, the J end by 6 bases, with 6 bases between. This CDR3 contains 9 residues. In nucleotides, the CDR3 is TGTGCCAGTGGCTTCGAGCAGTACTTC. It is translated as CASGFEQYF.

This clone has a handful of counts. The chain recombines TRBV4-2 with TRBJ1-2, with D perhaps matching TRBD1 (6 bases). CDR3 length equals 15 residues. With 1 base removed from V and 3 bases from J, the gap between germline ends came to 12 bases. Germline V lookup: CDR1 LGHNA, CDR2 YNFKEQ. CDR3 loop: CASSQAGQLDYGYTF. CDR3 in DNA: TGTGCCAGCAGCCAAGCCGGACAGTTAGACTATGGCTACACCTTC.

The V gene is TRBV11-2, the J gene TRBJ2-6, with TRBD1 as a possible D gene (5 bases). Between the trimmed V and J ends, which lost 1 base and 5 bases, there was a span of 12 bases. CDR3 length equals 16 residues. Germline V gene lookup returns CDR1 SGHAT and CDR2 FQNNGV. The CDR3 sequence: CASSLGTRGRANVLTF. The CDR3 DNA sequence: TGTGCCAGCAGCTTAGGGACACGCGGTCGGGCCAACGTCCTGACTTTC.

The chain combines TRBV7-9 with TRBJ2-1; 12 nucleotides match TRBD2. Unmatched junction bases numbered 3, after V lost 5 bases and J lost 4 bases. Germline CDR1 is SEHNR and CDR2 is FQNEAQ (reference sequence). The CDR3 has 15 amino acids. The CDR3 region has the DNA TGTGCCAGCAGCATACTAGCGGGAGGTTACAATGAGCAGTTCTTC. It specifies CASSILAGGYNEQFF.

This chain connects TRBV11-2 to TRBJ1-6, with D maybe TRBD1 (5 bases). CDR1 and CDR2 from the germline V gene are SGHAT and FQNNGV. There are 15 residues in the CDR3. Trimming stripped 1 base from V and 4 bases from J, with 8 bases between. CDR3 residues: CASSLGGGYNSPLHF. The CDR3 DNA reads as TGTGCCAGCAGCTTAGGGGGGGGATATAATTCACCCCTCCACTTT.

The chain couples TRBV12-5 to TRBJ1-5; 7 nucleotides agree with TRBD1. Germline CDR1 reads LGHNT; CDR2 reads FRNRAP. CDR3 size: 19 residues. The junction had 23 bases not matched to a gene; V was cut back by 6 bases and J by 6 bases. The CDR3: CASGHPNFFIDRAFQPQHF. Here the CDR3 DNA reads TGTGCTAGTGGCCATCCAAATTTTTTTATAGACAGGGCTTTTCAGCCCCAGCATTTT.

The V and J genes are TRBV5-1 and TRBJ1-1; D gene uncertain. Trimming took off 4 bases at V and 2 bases at J, with 9 bases between the two ends. Germline V gives CDR1 SGHRS, CDR2 YFSETQ. CDR3 length: 13 amino acids. The CDR3 protein is CASSLDYNTEAFF. Written as DNA, the CDR3 is TGCGCCAGCAGCCTGGACTACAACACTGAAGCTTTCTTT.

V is TRBV12-3 or TRBV12-4 and J is TRBJ1-2; D call uncertain. V was pared by 3 bases and J by 8 bases, with 13 bases between. The CDR3 covers 13 residues. The CDR3 loop reads CASSFPAGIGYTF. CDR3 in DNA: TGTGCCAGCAGTTTCCCAGCAGGAATCGGCTACACCTTC.

A few counts support this clone. The chain recombines TRBV4-1 with TRBJ1-1; 8 bases fit TRBD1. CDR1 MGHRA and CDR2 YSYEKL come from the germline V gene. The J segment lost 8 bases and the V segment lost 4 bases, leaving 12 bases of the junction unmatched. This CDR3 contains 15 residues. The CDR3 region is CASSPPQGASPEAFF. The CDR3 bases are TGCGCCAGCAGCCCTCCTCAGGGGGCGTCGCCCGAAGCTTTCTTT.

This chain uses TRBV27 with TRBJ2-3; D perhaps matches TRBD2 (5 bases). The CDR3 spans 13 residues. V lost 6 bases and J 9 bases, leaving 16 bases between the germline ends. CDR1 and CDR2 from the germline V gene are MNHEY and SMNVEV (reference sequence). CDR3: CASSLLLGGTQYF. Written as DNA, the CDR3 is TGTGCCAGCAGCCTCCTACTAGGTGGGACGCAGTATTTT.

The chain recombines TRBV15 with TRBJ1-2; TRBD1 matches 7 bases. The V gene end was trimmed by 3 bases and the J gene end by 7 bases; junction bases not matched to a gene: 5. Looked up from germline, CDR1 is LNHNV and CDR2 is YYDKDF (reference sequence). The CDR3 spans 13 residues. CDR3 bases: TGTGCCACCAGCAGGGACAGGCGACGTGGCTACACCTTC. Amino acid sequence: CATSRDRRRGYTF.

This chain uses TRBV7-9 with TRBJ1-2, with TRBD1 identical over 7 bases. The CDR3 is 14 residues long. J gave up 7 bases and V 2 bases, and 7 bases lay outside the gene matches. The germline V gene has CDR1 SEHNR and CDR2 FQNEAQ (reference sequence). The CDR3 region is CASSLQGGFGGYTF. CDR3 in DNA: TGTGCCAGCAGCTTACAGGGGGGCTTCGGTGGCTACACCTTC.